This T cell receptor (beta chain) was identified during a study of identifying expanded T cells in peripheral blood. Notes on the study in general: Over about two and four weeks, about 15 and 19 clones changed, versus around 1.2 between replicates. Approximately two-week clone count variance significantly increased as total template count grew.

Profiled with immunoSEQ multiplex PCR; TCRdb holds only in-frame clones, not every one. Of fewer than 85,000 clones in the sample, about 83% were seen once. A note on this clone: Its specificity is not known.

This CDR3 spans 12 amino acids. Germline V gene lookup returns CDR1 MNHEY and CDR2 SVGAGI. V lost 4 bases and J lost 4, with 7 bases in between. No infections or other immune events were documented during collection. The chain combines TRBV6-5 with TRBJ2-5, with D unclear. Sequenced: blood. The sequence was obtained from a person between 18 and 75 years old in good health. The CDR3 sequence: CASSSHPETQYF. CDR3 nucleotide sequence: TGTGCCAGCAGTTCCCACCCAGAGACCCAGTACTTC.